This paragraph reports one TCR beta chain. Germline V gene data show CDR1 as LNHDA and CDR2 as SQIVND (reference sequence). The CDR3 extends over 16 amino acids. The V and J ends lost 4 bases and 7 bases respectively, with 22 bases between them. The sample originates from a study of OX40 agonist ivuxolimab in advanced cancers. Assay used: immunoSEQ multiplex PCR; TCRdb lists only in-frame clones, some missing. The data hold roughly 60,000 clones, with around 80% observed a single time. The sequence was collected from an adult with an advanced solid tumor such as melanoma, head and neck, liver or kidney cancer. This chain uses TRBV19 with TRBJ1-2; D is perhaps TRBD1 (5 bases). The input for sequencing was CD4+ or CD8+ T cells sorted from blood, taken in a trial of the OX40 agonist ivuxolimab. CDR3 amino acids: CASSKKGDAQGGGYTF. CDR3 nucleotides: TGTGCCAGTAGTAAAAAAGGGGACGCCCAAGGAGGTGGCTACACCTTC.